The 13 T cell receptor beta chains below all came from one sample that was sequenced in a study of blood T cells in healthy people across ages. A second PCR of 7 to 11 cycles used a sample-barcoded 5' primer and a J-beta primer mix. TCRdb called the 5' RACE reads again in MiXCR, with one record for every CDR3 protein. The repertoire holds some 1.6 million distinct CDR3 sequences, with 34% as singletons. Sequenced: blood. These receptor sequences come from a young woman in good health.

The gene calls are TRBV20-1 and TRBJ1-2; D is undetermined. V was shortened by 5 bases and J by 4 bases, with 11 bases between the two germline ends. Germline V lookup: CDR1 DFQATT, CDR2 SNEGSKA (reference sequence). The CDR3 contains 12 residues. The CDR3 region is CSAPGSSYGYTF. CDR3 in DNA: TGCAGTGCTCCCGGGAGCTCCTATGGCTACACCTTC.

The rearrangement uses TRBV10-3 and TRBJ2-1; 7 bases agree with TRBD2. The CDR3 consists of 14 residues. Germline CDR1 ENHRY, CDR2 SYGVKD. Trimming at V came to 6 bases and at J to 4 bases, leaving 6 bases not matched to a gene. In nucleotides, the CDR3 is TGTGCCATCAGCACCGGGACTAATTACAATGAGCAGTTCTTC. This gives the protein CAISTGTNYNEQFF.

CDR3 in amino acids: CASSLKAGRQPQHF. For the CDR3, the DNA is TGTGCCAGCAGCTTAAAGGCAGGGAGGCAGCCCCAGCATTTT. The genes are TRBV7-2 and TRBJ1-5, with a possible D match to TRBD1 (5 bases). V lost 2 bases and J 7 bases, leaving 12 bases between the germline ends. The CDR3 loop spans 14 amino acids. Germline V lookup: CDR1 SGHTA, CDR2 FQGNSA.

In this sample, this clonotype turned up a few times. The CDR3 spells CATSSRGAGYGYTF. CDR3 nucleotide sequence: TGTGCCACCAGCAGTCGGGGGGCTGGTTATGGCTACACCTTC. V is TRBV15 and J is TRBJ1-2, with a tentative D call TRBD1 (6 bases). This CDR3 spans 14 amino acids. V lost 3 bases to trimming and J lost 5 bases, with 13 bases between them. Germline CDR1 reads LNHNV; CDR2 reads YYDKDF (reference sequence).

The CDR3 DNA reads TGTGCCAGCAGCTTTGAACTAGCTCTGGATGAGCAGTTCTTC. It specifies CASSFELALDEQFF. The rearrangement joins TRBV5-5 to TRBJ2-1; tentative D call: TRBD2 (6 bases). The CDR3 is 14 residues long. Germline loops: CDR1 SGHKS, CDR2 YYEKEE (reference sequence). Trimming left V 2 bases short and J 8 bases short, with 14 bases between.

The chain recombines TRBV20-1 with TRBJ2-1; TRBD2 might be the D (5 bases). The germline V gene has CDR1 DFQATT and CDR2 SNEGSKA (reference sequence). This CDR3 is 15 amino acids long. V gave up 4 bases and J gave up 4 bases, with 17 bases separating them. The chain's CDR3 is CSAIPPSGDYNEQFF. The CDR3 DNA reads as TGCAGTGCTATCCCTCCAAGCGGAGATTACAATGAGCAGTTCTTC.

CDR3 DNA sequence: TGCAGTGCTAGAAGACAGGGGCGTTATGGGATAGATACGCAGTATTTT. Encoded protein: CSARRQGRYGIDTQYF. The chain combines TRBV20-1 with TRBJ2-3, with 8 bases lining up with TRBD1. The CDR3 runs 16 residues. Trimming took 2 bases from V and 5 from J; bases not matched to a gene: 12. In germline, CDR1 is DFQATT, CDR2 SNEGSKA (reference sequence).

This clonotype was recorded at least ten times. The rearrangement joins TRBV7-9 to TRBJ2-5, with a possible D match to TRBD2 (5 bases). The V end was cut by 6 bases, the J end by 5 bases, with 19 bases between. The CDR3 contains 15 residues. Germline lookup yields CDR1 SEHNR and CDR2 FQNEAQ (reference sequence). The CDR3 spells CASSPRTSATETQYF. CDR3 DNA sequence: TGTGCCAGCAGTCCTCGGACTTCCGCAACGGAGACCCAGTACTTC.

A few counts support this clonotype. The genes are TRBV12-3 or TRBV12-4 and TRBJ2-2, with D tentatively TRBD1 (6 bases). V shed 7 bases and J shed 8 bases, with 23 bases lying between them. This CDR3 spans 16 amino acids. The CDR3: CASTDQGPLVVGELFF. Written as DNA, the CDR3 is TGTGCCAGCACCGATCAGGGGCCCCTCGTGGTTGGGGAGCTGTTTTTT.

The chain has TRBV7-6 and TRBJ1-5; no reliable D call. V lost 5 bases to trimming and J lost 6 bases, with 14 bases between them. Germline assignment: CDR1 SGHVS and CDR2 FNYEAQ. The length of the CDR3 is 14 residues. The DNA of the CDR3 is TGTGCCAGCAGCCCCCTCCCCGGCGCTCAGCCCCAGCATTTT. Translated: CASSPLPGAQPQHF.

J is TRBJ2-2 and V is TRBV5-1; 10 bases are shared with TRBD2. The CDR3 has 15 residues. Germline CDR1 reads SGHRS; CDR2 reads YFSETQ. The ends lost 3 bases at V and 5 bases at J; junction bases unmatched: 4. In nucleotides, the CDR3 is TGCGCCAGCAGCTACTCTAGCGGGGGAACCGGGGAGCTGTTTTTT. This encodes CASSYSSGGTGELFF.

The chain uses TRBV5-6 and TRBJ1-2; D is uncertain. The V end was cut by 0 bases, the J end by 5 bases, with 14 bases between. There are 15 residues in the CDR3. The V gene's germline CDR1 is SGHDT and CDR2 YYEEEE. This CDR3 is CASSLEAGRGYGYTF. Written as DNA, the CDR3 is TGTGCCAGCAGCTTGGAGGCAGGACGAGGGTATGGCTACACCTTC.

The CDR3 DNA reads TGTGCCAGCAGATTAGCGGCCACCCTTGGGGATACGCAGTATTTT. Translating gives CASRLAATLGDTQYF. The chain has TRBV27 and TRBJ2-3; TRBD2 might be the D (6 bases). V was pared by 6 bases and J by 6 bases, with 19 bases between. Per germline, CDR1 MNHEY and CDR2 SMNVEV (reference sequence). This CDR3 has 15 residues.